These 15 T cell receptor beta chains were sequenced from one sample in a study of blood T cell repertoires in COVID-19. Only in-frame clones appear in the TCRdb table, and some are missing; sequencing was by immunoSEQ multiplex PCR. The sample lists roughly 670,000 clones, about 87% occurring once. Sequenced sample: peripheral blood. These receptors all stem from a woman younger than 30 with acute or convalescent COVID-19.

V usage is TRBV15 and J usage is TRBJ1-2; D is unclear. The CDR3 covers 12 residues. CDR1 and CDR2 from the germline V gene are LNHNV and YYDKDF (reference sequence). Trimming stripped 0 bases from V and 8 bases from J, with 7 bases between. The CDR3 region is CATSRDGRGYTF. The CDR3 nucleotides read TGTGCCACCAGCAGAGATGGGAGGGGCTACACCTTC.

V gene TRBV30 combines with J gene TRBJ1-4, with D perhaps matching TRBD1 (6 bases). V gave up 4 bases and J gave up 4 bases, with 13 bases separating them. Per the germline V gene, CDR1 is GTSNPN and CDR2 is SVGIG (reference sequence). The CDR3 has 14 amino acids. The DNA of the CDR3 is TGTGCCTGGAAGCGCAGGGGTCTTAATGAAAAACTGTTTTTT. Protein sequence: CAWKRRGLNEKLFF.

This clone turned up a few times. The rearrangement links TRBV11-2 to TRBJ1-2; 7 positions match TRBD1. This CDR3 is built from 14 residues. Per the germline V gene, CDR1 is SGHAT and CDR2 is FQNNGV. Unmatched junction bases numbered 11, after V lost 5 bases and J lost 8 bases. CDR3 coding DNA: TGTGCCAGCAGCCCCGGGACAGCCTTTCTGGGCTACACCTTC. It is translated as CASSPGTAFLGYTF.

The chain joins TRBV19 to TRBJ2-7; no clear D. V lost 3 bases, J lost 2 bases, and 14 bases lay in between. Germline V CDR1 and CDR2: LNHDA, SQIVND (reference sequence). The CDR3 is 15 residues long. CDR3 residues: CASSIMAEEPYEQYF. The CDR3 DNA follows: TGTGCCAGTAGTATCATGGCAGAAGAACCCTACGAGCAGTACTTC.

This clone is a singleton in its sample. The genes are TRBV4-3 and TRBJ2-6; 13 bases fit TRBD2. The CDR3 loop spans 21 amino acids. The germline CDR1 and CDR2 sequences are LGHNA and YSLEER. V dropped 3 bases and J dropped 0; count of bases not matched to a gene: 11. The CDR3 loop is CASSHFGLAGAKSSGANVLTF. The CDR3 DNA sequence: TGCGCCAGCAGCCATTTCGGACTAGCGGGGGCCAAAAGCTCTGGGGCCAACGTCCTGACTTTC.

This sequence joins TRBV7-8 and TRBJ2-7, with D possibly being TRBD1 (5 bases). There are 12 residues in the CDR3. V shed 4 bases and J shed 4 bases, with 8 bases lying between them. CDR1 is SGHVS and CDR2 is FQNEAQ in the germline V gene. CDR3 residues: CASSSTEYEQYF. Written as DNA, the CDR3 is TGTGCCAGCAGCTCGACAGAATACGAGCAGTACTTC.

This clone was counted only a few times. The chain links TRBV6-6 to TRBJ1-1; the match to TRBD1 covers 7 bases. Germline trimming cut 8 bases from V and 4 bases from J; bases unmatched to any gene: 4. From germline, CDR1 is MNHNY and CDR2 SVGAGI (reference sequence). The CDR3 has 12 amino acids. The CDR3, as DNA: TGTGCCAGCGATGGGGACAGCACTGAAGCTTTCTTT. Protein sequence: CASDGDSTEAFF.

The rearrangement joins TRBV6-4 to TRBJ1-2, with D possibly TRBD1 on 6 matching bases. The germline V and J ends were trimmed by 8 bases and 5 bases, with 24 bases remaining between them. Germline V lookup: CDR1 MRHNA, CDR2 SNTAGT. This CDR3 comprises 16 residues. This CDR3 reads CASPILGQRGWYGYTF. The CDR3 DNA sequence: TGTGCCAGCCCTATTCTCGGACAGCGGGGGTGGTATGGCTACACCTTC.

The rearrangement uses TRBV7-9 and TRBJ1-1, with D hard to call. The CDR3 sequence is 15 residues long. Germline CDR1 reads SEHNR; CDR2 reads FQNEAQ (reference sequence). V lost 7 bases and J lost 4, with 19 bases in between. The DNA for the CDR3 is TGTGCCAGCACCCTTCACCGCGGTGCGGGCACTGAAGCTTTCTTT. Its protein is CASTLHRGAGTEAFF.

The chain has TRBV27 and TRBJ1-1; 8 bases agree with TRBD1. The CDR3 sequence is 14 residues long. The germline CDR1 and CDR2 sequences are MNHEY and SMNVEV (reference sequence). The V segment lost 6 bases and the J segment 1 base; nucleotides outside the gene matches: 4. The CDR3 reads CASRGTGANTEAFF. The CDR3 nucleotides read TGTGCCAGCAGAGGGACAGGCGCGAACACTGAAGCTTTCTTT.

The chain joins TRBV6-5 to TRBJ1-5; D call uncertain. V was cut by 6 bases and J by 0 bases, with 9 bases left in between. The CDR3 contains 14 residues. Germline V gene sequence: CDR1 MNHEY, CDR2 SVGAGI. CDR3 region: CASRLAYSNQPQHF. CDR3 nucleotide sequence: TGTGCCAGCAGGCTCGCCTATAGCAATCAGCCCCAGCATTTT.

The chain couples TRBV7-9 to TRBJ1-2; D call uncertain. With 3 bases removed from V and 8 bases from J, the gap between germline ends came to 13 bases. This CDR3 is 13 amino acids long. CDR1 and CDR2 (germline): SEHNR, FQNEAQ (reference sequence). The CDR3 region is CASSLEGAPGYTF. CDR3 nucleotides: TGTGCCAGCAGCTTGGAGGGAGCCCCAGGCTACACCTTC.

The V gene is TRBV4-3, the J gene TRBJ1-3; a weak D match, TRBD1 (6 bases). The CDR3 spans 16 residues. Trimming removed 0 bases at V and 2 bases at J, with 11 bases between. The V gene's germline CDR1 is LGHNA and CDR2 YSLEER. The CDR3 coding sequence is TGCGCCAGCAGCCAAGATCTGTCAGGGGCTGGAAACACCATATATTTT. Translated, it gives CASSQDLSGAGNTIYF.

The V and J genes are TRBV21-1 and TRBJ2-7; the D call of TRBD2 is as the table states it, not checked on the DNA. TRBV21-1 is a pseudogene locus. The CDR3 runs 19 residues. Here the CDR3 reads CASSFRGGRFLPSSYEQYF. In nucleotides, the CDR3 is TGTGCCAGCAGCTTCCGGGGGGGGCGATTCCTCCCCTCCTCCTACGAGCAGTACTTC.

J is TRBJ1-5 and V is TRBV6-6; D is perhaps TRBD1 (5 bases). Trimming stripped 8 bases from V and 5 bases from J, with 22 bases between. The CDR3 spans 16 residues. CDR1 is MNHNY and CDR2 is SVGAGI in the germline V gene (reference sequence). In nucleotides, the CDR3 is TGTGCCAGCGGCCGTGGGGGGGAGTGGGGCTATCAGCCCCAGCATTTT. Its protein product is CASGRGGEWGYQPQHF.